The rows below give T cell receptor beta chains drawn from one sample of a study of blood T cell repertoires in COVID-19. Profiling relied on immunoSEQ multiplex PCR, and the TCRdb table lists in-frame clones only, not all of them. The table has 150,000 or so clones, approximately 90% seen once; the top ten hold 10%. Sequenced sample: peripheral blood. The receptors come from a woman between 70 and 85 years old with COVID-19, enrolled during active disease. CDR3s include the opening cysteine and the closing phenylalanine or tryptophan. The order of the fields is J gene, V gene, clone size, CDR3 protein. The size field is filled for only some rows; it gives once, few, many or a size class.

>TRBJ2-7|TRBV18|NA
CASSPGTGAYEQYF
>TRBJ1-2|TRBV7-8|NA
CASSSSGFNYGYTF
>TRBJ1-4|TRBV5-4|NA
CASSLDSRTNEKLFF
>TRBJ2-3|TRBV28|NA
CASSLGLAGGRNTQYF
>TRBJ2-1|TRBV11-1|NA
CASSRPGMMNGREQFF
>TRBJ2-7|TRBV13|NA
CASSLSQSSGGAEQYF
>TRBJ1-2|TRBV7-3|once
CASSLMAGKGGYTF
>TRBJ2-7|TRBV28|NA
CASSSYRDSSYEQYF
>TRBJ1-5|TRBV6-1|NA
CASSEGHRSNQPQHF
>TRBJ2-1|TRBV19|NA
CASSKRGLAGVNEQFF
>TRBJ1-6|TRBV7-2|NA
CASSLRTENNSPLHF
>TRBJ1-3|TRBV9|NA
CASSVGSGVGGNTIYF
>TRBJ1-4|TRBV28|NA
CASRDPRGWGNEKLFF
>TRBJ1-3|TRBV3-1/TRBV3-2|NA
CASSPRTAGNTIYF
>TRBJ2-3|TRBV6-4|NA
CASSGTSGGPTDTQYF
>TRBJ1-1|TRBV5-6|once
CASSFLDREAFF
>TRBJ2-7|TRBV19|few
CASSAGSYEQYF
>TRBJ1-4|TRBV19|NA
CASSRNSGRAEKLFF
>TRBJ2-7|TRBV7-3|NA
CASSLTSTYEQYF
>TRBJ2-7|TRBV9|NA
CASSVAVTGGYEQYF
>TRBJ1-3|TRBV5-6|NA
CASSSRASGNTIYF
>TRBJ1-5|TRBV28|NA
CASSPARYSNQPQHF
>TRBJ2-5|TRBV10-3|once
CAIRDSGAGETQYF
>TRBJ1-6|TRBV20-1|NA
CSAIETQPNSPLHF